This TCR beta chain was identified in a study of cytomegalovirus exposure and HLA in healthy donors. This CDR3 region has 14 residues. V lost 6 bases to trimming and J lost 3 bases; unmatched junction nucleotides: 7. Germline loops: CDR1 MNHEY, CDR2 SVGAGI. Primers for the PCR totalled 60 Vbeta and 13 Jbeta. Measured with immunoSEQ multiplex PCR; TCRdb has only the in-frame clones, and not every one. Here the sample spans 95,000 to 150,000 clones, about 80% being singletons. V gene TRBV6-5 combines with J gene TRBJ1-2; 7 positions agree with TRBD1. The clonotype was recovered from a man aged 25 to 45 in good health and CMV-seropositive. What was sequenced was PBMCs. The DNA of the CDR3 is TGTGCCAGCAGGAAGGGGGCGCGCGACTATGGCTACACCTTC. Its protein product is CASRKGARDYGYTF.